This record concerns one TCR beta chain sequence. Its cognate antigen is unknown. Total RNA extraction produced at least 5.5 micrograms (per sample) for the study. Together with a sample-barcoded 5' primer, a J-beta primer mix was included in a second PCR lasting about 6 to 11 cycles. CDR3-containing paired-end reads numbered at least 3 million in each sample. In TCRdb, the 5' RACE reads were re-called with MiXCR into one record per CDR3 protein. The sample lists 1.4 million to 1.5 million distinct CDR3 sequences, about 43% occurring once. The CDR3 contains 20 residues. Germline CDR1 and CDR2: MGHRA and YSYEKL. The V and J ends lost 0 bases and 8 bases respectively, with 28 bases between them. The sample originates from a study of blood T cells in healthy people across ages. Study conclusions and caveats: Estimated diversity across one million T cells was deemed an underestimate. Higher diversity, along with more naive CD4+ cells, distinguished long-lived donors from aged donors.

Source material: blood. The clonotype originates from a woman aged 18 to 35 in good health. The chain carries TRBV4-1 and TRBJ1-4; TRBD1 might be the D (6 bases). Written as DNA, the CDR3 is TGCGCCAGCAGCCAAGATTTAAGGTTAGCCGGTCCGGGACATAGCGAAAAACTGTTTTTT. It encodes CASSQDLRLAGPGHSEKLFF.